Described below is a single T cell receptor (beta chain) sequence and its context. Its target is not known. These data are taken from a study of post-analysis software for immune sequencing data. Across the whole study: The cohort encompassed relapsing-remitting, secondary progressive and progressive-relapsing multiple sclerosis disease courses.

J was trimmed by 6 bases and V by 1 base; bases with no gene match: 13. The CDR3 extends over 18 amino acids. Looked up from germline, CDR1 is DFQATT and CDR2 is SNEGSKA (reference sequence). General observations from the study: Versus controls, multiple sclerosis patients showed significantly lower diversity (normalized Chao1). The F measure placed samples prepared in the same batch into strongly shared clusters. Roughly five TRBV segments were more frequent in patients than controls; TRBV5-6, TRBV5-1 and TRBV20-1 belonged to this group.

Included in the TCR beta cDNA libraries were unique molecular identifiers. Input populations of about 0.95 to 11 million T cells gave rise to hundreds of thousands of cDNA molecules. Each CDR3 protein gets one entry after TCRdb re-called the PCR reads with MiXCR. The sample lists hundreds of thousands of distinct CDR3 sequences; 25% to 30% were seen once. The TCR originated in a girl aged 10-17 years with multiple sclerosis. V and J are TRBV20-1 and TRBJ2-3; 13 bases line up with TRBD2. Input material: blood. CDR3 in amino acids: CSARALKPLAGGIDTQYF. CDR3 coding DNA: TGCAGTGCTAGAGCCCTAAAACCACTAGCGGGAGGGATCGATACGCAGTATTTT.